The sequence of this T cell receptor beta chain was determined in a study of T cell repertoires in cytomegalovirus infection. The study's findings and limits: Clonotypes of TCR beta that were HLA-C-restricted and CMV-specific dominated the ex vivo response.

The CDR3 consists of 16 residues. V was shortened by 2 bases and J by 0 bases, with 14 bases between the two germline ends. Germline CDR1 is SGHVS and CDR2 is FQNEAQ. This clonotype was detected ten times or more. Its antigen remains unidentified. TCRdb re-called the reads through MiXCR, storing one row per CDR3 protein. The sample comprises about 920,000 distinct CDR3 sequences, around 30% of which are singletons, and more than 13% rests with the top ten. The sequence was collected from a human donor in good health (CMV status not recorded). Some clones in this sample may be carry-over from other donors' samples. The genes are TRBV7-8 and TRBJ2-7, with a tentative D call TRBD1 (6 bases). The sample was cultured CD8+ T cells from PBMCs, taken from culture after CMV antigen stimulation. CDR3 protein: CASSLSRQVSSYEQYF. The CDR3 region has the DNA TGTGCCAGCAGCTTATCTAGACAGGTCAGCTCCTACGAGCAGTACTTC.